These 7 T cell receptor beta chains were all obtained from the same sample, sequenced in a study of cytomegalovirus exposure and HLA in healthy donors (dated by TCRdb to the late 2010s). Receptor libraries were prepared by the immunoSEQ multiplex PCR assay. A mixture of 60 forward primers for TCR Vbeta segments and 13 reverse primers for TCR Jbeta segments was used in the multiplex PCR. The clones in this table, taken by TCRdb from immuneACCESS, are in-frame only. Not every clone is retained; where verified, under half of the shortfall comes from an unresolved V gene, and the cause of the rest is unknown. The sample contains 180,000 or so clones, roughly 75% of them found a single time. Together, the top ten hold 7.7% of the sample. The source material was PBMCs. The source is a woman in her forties in good health and CMV-seropositive.

This clone was observed once. The chain is built from TRBV5-8 and TRBJ1-1, with D possibly being TRBD1 (5 bases). The V end lost 4 bases, the J end lost 4 bases, and 17 bases lay between the germline ends. This CDR3 has 15 residues. Germline values: CDR1 SGHTS, CDR2 YDEGEE. In DNA form, the CDR3 reads TGTGCCAGCAGCCGCGGTGCAGGGAGGGTCACTGAAGCTTTCTTT. Translating it yields CASSRGAGRVTEAFF.

The chain employs TRBV4-1 and TRBJ2-7; D might be TRBD1 (6 bases). Looked up from germline, CDR1 is MGHRA and CDR2 is YSYEKL. Trimming shortened V by 0 bases and J by 5 bases, and 14 bases separated the two germline ends. The CDR3 is 15 residues long. CDR3 amino acids: CASSQESRGLDEQYF. Written as DNA, the CDR3 is TGCGCCAGCAGCCAAGAATCCAGGGGTTTGGACGAGCAGTACTTC.

The chain joins TRBV15 to TRBJ2-1; 8 bases agree with TRBD2. Germline values: CDR1 LNHNV, CDR2 YYDKDF (reference sequence). V gave up 8 bases and J gave up 0 bases; unmatched junction bases: 6. This CDR3 comprises 15 residues. The CDR3 DNA reads TGTGCCACCTCAGCGGGAGCGATCTCCTACAATGAGCAGTTCTTC. It specifies CATSAGAISYNEQFF. Based on the CDR3 plus reference TRBV15 and TRBJ2-1, the full variable domain is DAMVIQNPRYQVTQFGKPVTLSCSQTLNHNVMYWYQQKSSQAPKLLFHYYDKDFNNEADTPDNFQSRRPNTSFCFLDIRSPGLGDTAMYLCATSAGAISYNEQFFGPGTRLTVL.

V gene TRBV19 combines with J gene TRBJ2-7; D might be TRBD1 (6 bases). Trimming pared 4 bases from V and 7 bases from J, leaving 17 bases between. The germline V gene encodes CDR1 LNHDA and CDR2 SQIVND (reference sequence). The length of the CDR3 is 14 residues. CDR3 DNA: TGTGCCAGTAGTAAAGATGGACAGATCTCGGAGCAGTACTTC. Translation: CASSKDGQISEQYF.

The table lists this clone with a count of one. For the CDR3, the DNA is TGCAGTGCTAGAGGCGGCTCTGGGCAGTTCTTC. Translating gives CSARGGSGQFF. V and J are TRBV20-1 and TRBJ2-1, with unresolved D. The CDR3 is 11 amino acids. With 1 base removed from V and 12 bases from J, the gap between germline ends came to 10 bases. Germline CDR1 is DFQATT and CDR2 is SNEGSKA (reference sequence).

Note on this clone: The same CDR3 is also encoded by other DNA sequences in this sample. The rearrangement uses TRBV5-6 and TRBJ1-1; D might be TRBD1 (6 bases). This CDR3 region has 13 residues. Deletions cut 1 base from V and 11 bases from J, with 15 bases between. Germline values: CDR1 SGHDT, CDR2 YYEEEE. The chain's CDR3 is CASSLYRGQGAFF. CDR3 bases: TGTGCCAGCAGCTTGTATAGAGGGCAGGGGGCTTTCTTT.

This clone was seen only a few times. This chain joins TRBV28 and TRBJ1-4, with 12 bases fitting TRBD1. CDR1 is MDHEN and CDR2 is SYDVKM in the germline V gene. The CDR3 is 16 residues long. Trimming removed 4 bases from V and 8 bases from J; junction bases left unmatched: 8. This chain's CDR3 is CASSSGDRGLREKLFF. The CDR3 DNA reads as TGTGCCAGCAGTTCCGGGGACAGGGGGCTCAGGGAAAAACTGTTTTTT.